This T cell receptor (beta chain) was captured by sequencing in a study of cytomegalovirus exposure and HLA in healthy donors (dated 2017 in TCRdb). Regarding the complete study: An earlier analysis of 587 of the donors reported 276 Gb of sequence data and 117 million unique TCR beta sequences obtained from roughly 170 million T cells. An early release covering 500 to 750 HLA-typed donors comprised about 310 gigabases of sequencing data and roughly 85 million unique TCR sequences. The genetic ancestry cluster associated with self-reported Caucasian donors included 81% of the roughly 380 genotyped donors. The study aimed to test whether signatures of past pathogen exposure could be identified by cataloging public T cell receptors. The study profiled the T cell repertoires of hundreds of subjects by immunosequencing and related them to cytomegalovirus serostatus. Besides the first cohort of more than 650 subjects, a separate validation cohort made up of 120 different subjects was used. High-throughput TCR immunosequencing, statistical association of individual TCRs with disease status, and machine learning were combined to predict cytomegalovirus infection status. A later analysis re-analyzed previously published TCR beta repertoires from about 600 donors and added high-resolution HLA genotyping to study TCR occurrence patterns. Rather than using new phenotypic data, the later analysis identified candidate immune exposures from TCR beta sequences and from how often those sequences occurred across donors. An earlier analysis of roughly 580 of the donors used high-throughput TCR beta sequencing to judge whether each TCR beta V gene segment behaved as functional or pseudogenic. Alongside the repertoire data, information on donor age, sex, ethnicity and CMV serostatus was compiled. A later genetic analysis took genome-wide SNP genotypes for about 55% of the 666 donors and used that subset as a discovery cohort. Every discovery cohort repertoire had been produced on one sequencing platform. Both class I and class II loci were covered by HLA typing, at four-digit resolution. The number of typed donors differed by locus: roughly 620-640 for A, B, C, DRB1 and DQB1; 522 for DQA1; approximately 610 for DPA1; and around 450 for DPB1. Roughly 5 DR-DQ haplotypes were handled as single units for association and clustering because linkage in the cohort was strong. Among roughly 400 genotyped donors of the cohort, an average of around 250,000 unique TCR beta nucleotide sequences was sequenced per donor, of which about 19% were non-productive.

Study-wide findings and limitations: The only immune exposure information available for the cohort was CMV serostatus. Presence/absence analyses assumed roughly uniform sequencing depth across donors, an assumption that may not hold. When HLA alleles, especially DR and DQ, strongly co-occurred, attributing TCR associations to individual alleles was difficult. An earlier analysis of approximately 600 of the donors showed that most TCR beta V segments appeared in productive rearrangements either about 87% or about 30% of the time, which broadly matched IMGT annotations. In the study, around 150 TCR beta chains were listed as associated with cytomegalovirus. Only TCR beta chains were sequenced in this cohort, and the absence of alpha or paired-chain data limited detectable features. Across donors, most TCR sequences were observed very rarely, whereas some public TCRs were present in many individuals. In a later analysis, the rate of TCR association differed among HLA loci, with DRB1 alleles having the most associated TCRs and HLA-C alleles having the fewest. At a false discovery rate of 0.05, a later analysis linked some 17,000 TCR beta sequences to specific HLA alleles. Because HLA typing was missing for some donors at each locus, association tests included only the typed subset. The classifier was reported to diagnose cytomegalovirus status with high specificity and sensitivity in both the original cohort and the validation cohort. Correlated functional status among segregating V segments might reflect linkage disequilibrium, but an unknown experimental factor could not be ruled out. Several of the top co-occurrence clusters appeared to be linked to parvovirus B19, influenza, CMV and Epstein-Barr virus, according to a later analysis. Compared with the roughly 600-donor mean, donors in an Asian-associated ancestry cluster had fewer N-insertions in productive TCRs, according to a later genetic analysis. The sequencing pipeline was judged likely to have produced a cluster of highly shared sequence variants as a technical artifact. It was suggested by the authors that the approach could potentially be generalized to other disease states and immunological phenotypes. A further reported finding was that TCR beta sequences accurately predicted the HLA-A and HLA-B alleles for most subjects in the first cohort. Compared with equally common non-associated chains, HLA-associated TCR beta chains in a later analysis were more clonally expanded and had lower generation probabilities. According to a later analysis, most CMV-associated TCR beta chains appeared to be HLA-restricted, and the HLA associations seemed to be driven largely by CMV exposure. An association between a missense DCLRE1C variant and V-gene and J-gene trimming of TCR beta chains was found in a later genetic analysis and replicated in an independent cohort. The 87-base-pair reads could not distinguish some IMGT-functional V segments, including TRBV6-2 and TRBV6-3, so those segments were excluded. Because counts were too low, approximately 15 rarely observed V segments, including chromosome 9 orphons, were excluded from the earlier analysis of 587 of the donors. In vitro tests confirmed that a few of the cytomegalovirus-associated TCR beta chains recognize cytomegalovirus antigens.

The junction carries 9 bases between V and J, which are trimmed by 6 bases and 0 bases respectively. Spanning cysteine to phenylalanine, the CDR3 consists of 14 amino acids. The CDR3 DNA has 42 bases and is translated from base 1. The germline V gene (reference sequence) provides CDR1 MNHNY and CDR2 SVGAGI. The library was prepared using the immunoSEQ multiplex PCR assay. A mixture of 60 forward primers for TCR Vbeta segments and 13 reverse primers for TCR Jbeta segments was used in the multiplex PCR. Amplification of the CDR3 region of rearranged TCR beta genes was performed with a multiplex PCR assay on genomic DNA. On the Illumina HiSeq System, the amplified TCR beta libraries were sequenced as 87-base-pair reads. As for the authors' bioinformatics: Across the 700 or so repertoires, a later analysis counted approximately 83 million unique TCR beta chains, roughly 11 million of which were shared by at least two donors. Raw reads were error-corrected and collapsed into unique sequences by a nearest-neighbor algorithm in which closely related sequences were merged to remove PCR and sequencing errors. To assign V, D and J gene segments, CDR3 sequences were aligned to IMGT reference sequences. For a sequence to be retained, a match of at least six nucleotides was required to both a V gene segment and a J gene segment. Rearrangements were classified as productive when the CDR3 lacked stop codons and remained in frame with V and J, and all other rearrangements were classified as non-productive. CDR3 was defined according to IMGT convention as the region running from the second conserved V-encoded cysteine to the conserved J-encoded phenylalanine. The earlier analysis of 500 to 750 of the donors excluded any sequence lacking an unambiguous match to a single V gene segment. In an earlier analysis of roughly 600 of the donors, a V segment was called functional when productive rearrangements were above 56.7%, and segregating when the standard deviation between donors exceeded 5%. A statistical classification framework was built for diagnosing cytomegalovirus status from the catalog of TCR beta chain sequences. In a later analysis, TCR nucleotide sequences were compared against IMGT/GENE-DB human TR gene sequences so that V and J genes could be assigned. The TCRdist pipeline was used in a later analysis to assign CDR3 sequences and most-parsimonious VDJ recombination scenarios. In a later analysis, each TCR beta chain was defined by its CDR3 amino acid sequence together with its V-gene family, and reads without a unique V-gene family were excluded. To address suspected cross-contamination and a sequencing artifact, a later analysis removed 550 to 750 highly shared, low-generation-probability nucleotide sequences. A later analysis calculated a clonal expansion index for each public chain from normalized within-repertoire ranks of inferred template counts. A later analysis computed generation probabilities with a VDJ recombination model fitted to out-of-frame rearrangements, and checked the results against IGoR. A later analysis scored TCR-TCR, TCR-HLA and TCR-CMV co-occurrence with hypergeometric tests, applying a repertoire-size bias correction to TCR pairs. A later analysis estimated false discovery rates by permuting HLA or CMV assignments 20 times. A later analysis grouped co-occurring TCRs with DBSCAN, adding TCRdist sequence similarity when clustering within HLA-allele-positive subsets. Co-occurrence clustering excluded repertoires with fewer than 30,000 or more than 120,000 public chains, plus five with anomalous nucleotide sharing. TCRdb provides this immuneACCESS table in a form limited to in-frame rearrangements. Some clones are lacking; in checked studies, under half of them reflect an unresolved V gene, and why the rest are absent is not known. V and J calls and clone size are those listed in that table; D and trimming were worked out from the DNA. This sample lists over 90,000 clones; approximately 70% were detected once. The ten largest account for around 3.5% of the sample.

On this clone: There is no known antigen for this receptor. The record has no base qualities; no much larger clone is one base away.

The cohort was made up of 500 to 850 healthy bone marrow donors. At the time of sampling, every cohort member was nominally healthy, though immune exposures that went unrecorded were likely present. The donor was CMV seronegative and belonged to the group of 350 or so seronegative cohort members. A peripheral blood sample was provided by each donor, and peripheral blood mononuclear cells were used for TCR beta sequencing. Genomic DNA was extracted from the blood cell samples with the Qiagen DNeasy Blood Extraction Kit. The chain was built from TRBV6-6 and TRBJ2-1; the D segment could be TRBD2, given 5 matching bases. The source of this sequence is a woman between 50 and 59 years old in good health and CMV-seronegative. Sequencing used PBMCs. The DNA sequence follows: TGTGCCAGCAGCGGACTTCCCTCCTACAATGAGCAGTTCTTC. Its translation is CASSGLPSYNEQFF.